Below, one T cell receptor beta chain is given with its context. This sample is drawn from a study of blood T cell repertoires in COVID-19. For the study at large: Acute and convalescent COVID-19 specimens originated in the United States, Italy and Spain. Sources were T cells, B-cell-depleted T cells, or PBMCs; the material itself was cDNA or gDNA.

With V trimmed by 10 bases and J by 0 bases, 7 bases remained unmatched. Germline V gives CDR1 MNHEY, CDR2 SVGAGI. CDR3 length: 15 residues. Per the authors' pipeline: Quantification of nucleated cells was approximated via reference gene primer amplification. Method: immunoSEQ multiplex PCR; TCRdb's copy keeps in-frame clones and lacks some. From that table come the V and J calls and clone size; the DNA was used to work out D and trimming. The table records fewer than 250,000 clones, roughly 84% of them present only once. Sequencing was carried out using PBMCs or T cells enriched from blood (not recorded which). The chain employs TRBV6-5 and TRBJ2-7; TRBD2 agrees at 12 bases. This TCR came from a man younger than 40 in a cohort exposed to, infected with or recovered from COVID-19 (not recorded which). The CDR3 reads CATYRTSGVSYEQYF. In DNA, the CDR3 is TGTGCCACTTACCGGACTAGCGGGGTCTCCTACGAGCAGTACTTC.